Each of the 14 T cell receptor beta chains below was sequenced from the same sample in a study of PD-L1 blockade in urothelial cancer. Some clones are missing from TCRdb's copy, which holds only in-frame ones; the method was immunoSEQ multiplex PCR. The profile shows 15,000 to 20,000 clones, around 87% of them singletons. The sequencing used PBMCs, collected around atezolizumab (anti-PD-L1) treatment. The source is a man between 50 and 59 years old with urothelial cancer.

This sequence joins TRBV6-5 and TRBJ2-3, with 12 bases that match TRBD2. The J segment lost 5 bases and the V segment lost 4 bases, leaving 1 base of the junction unmatched. Germline loops: CDR1 MNHEY, CDR2 SVGAGI. This CDR3 spans 14 amino acids. The CDR3 here is CASSSGLAGDTQYF. CDR3 in DNA: TGTGCCAGCAGTTCGGGACTAGCGGGAGATACGCAGTATTTT.

The chain couples TRBV7-9 to TRBJ2-1; maybe TRBD2 (6 bases). V lost 1 base and J lost 4, with 11 bases in between. Germline-derived CDR1 and CDR2 are SEHNR and FQNEAQ (reference sequence). The length of the CDR3 is 15 residues. Here the CDR3 reads CASSLGLGGYNEQFF. In DNA, the CDR3 is TGTGCCAGCAGCTTAGGTCTAGGAGGGTACAATGAGCAGTTCTTC.

The chain couples TRBV30 to TRBJ1-2; D gene ambiguous. The CDR3 sequence is 13 residues long. CDR1 and CDR2 from the germline V gene are GTSNPN and SVGIG (reference sequence). Trimming removed 0 bases from V and 6 bases from J, with 11 bases in between. This CDR3 is CAWSVRTPNGYTF. The CDR3 DNA reads as TGTGCCTGGAGTGTACGTACTCCGAATGGCTACACCTTC.

J is TRBJ2-2 and V is TRBV27; tentative D call: TRBD2 (6 bases). Looked up from germline, CDR1 is MNHEY and CDR2 is SMNVEV (reference sequence). The CDR3 is 12 residues long. Trimming shortened V by 8 bases and J by 6 bases, and 10 bases separated the two germline ends. The CDR3 DNA follows: TGTGCCAGCCGACTAGTCGCCGGGGAGCTGTTTTTT. Amino acids: CASRLVAGELFF.

The J gene is TRBJ1-2, the V gene TRBV19; no reliable D call. The CDR3 has 14 residues. V was clipped by 2 bases and J by 1 base, with 8 bases between them. The germline gives CDR1 LNHDA, CDR2 SQIVND (reference sequence). As DNA, the CDR3 is TGTGCCAGTAGTATATCCAGGCTTAACTATGGCTACACCTTC. This gives the protein CASSISRLNYGYTF.

This clone ranks as medium-sized (0.01 to 0.1%). The chain carries TRBV19 and TRBJ1-1; D gene ambiguous. The CDR3 sequence is 16 residues long. The germline V gene encodes CDR1 LNHDA and CDR2 SQIVND (reference sequence). The V gene lost 6 bases and the J gene lost 2 bases, with 19 bases spanning the gap. CDR3 coding DNA: TGTGCCAGTAGCCTAATAGCTTTCAGCCCCAACACTGAAGCTTTCTTT. It codes for CASSLIAFSPNTEAFF.

This chain connects TRBV18 to TRBJ2-1, with D maybe TRBD1 (6 bases). The germline V gene encodes CDR1 KGHSH and CDR2 LQKENI. The CDR3 runs 14 residues. V shed 2 bases and J shed 8 bases, with 13 bases lying between them. The CDR3 nucleotides read TGTGCCAGCTCACCAGGGACACTGGGGTATGAGCAGTTCTTC. Translation gives CASSPGTLGYEQFF.

J is TRBJ2-3 and V is TRBV7-2, with D possibly matching TRBD2 (6 bases). In germline, CDR1 is SGHTA, CDR2 FQGNSA. The CDR3 has 12 amino acids. V was shortened by 7 bases and J by 8 bases, with 13 bases between the two germline ends. CDR3 DNA: TGTGCCAGCACCCTACAGGAGGGTACGCAGTATTTT. Its translation: CASTLQEGTQYF.

The rearrangement joins TRBV11-3 to TRBJ2-3, with D perhaps matching TRBD2 (5 bases). CDR3 length: 13 residues. V lost 1 base and J lost 6, with 8 bases in between. Germline V lookup: CDR1 SGHNT, CDR2 YENEEA. The CDR3: CASSLGTGDTQYF. The CDR3, as DNA: TGTGCCAGCAGCTTAGGGACTGGGGATACGCAGTATTTT.

The chain employs TRBV27 and TRBJ2-2, with 11 nucleotides matching TRBD1. Germline lookup yields CDR1 MNHEY and CDR2 SMNVEV (reference sequence). Germline trimming cut 4 bases from V and 7 bases from J; bases unmatched to any gene: 17. This CDR3 region has 19 residues. CDR3 bases: TGTGCCAGCAGTTCACTCCGGACAGGGGGCATGATCGGGGGCGGGGAGCTGTTTTTT. Amino acids: CASSSLRTGGMIGGGELFF.

The chain joins TRBV27 to TRBJ2-3; 15 bases map to TRBD2. The V gene end was trimmed by 6 bases and the J gene end by 6 bases; junction bases not matched to a gene: 7. Germline V lookup: CDR1 MNHEY, CDR2 SMNVEV (reference sequence). The CDR3 is made up of 16 amino acids. The DNA for the CDR3 is TGTGCCAGCAGCCGGGGGACTAGCGGGGGGTTGGATACGCAGTATTTT. Translated: CASSRGTSGGLDTQYF.

This chain links TRBV7-9 with TRBJ2-5, with D possibly matching TRBD2 (5 bases). The CDR3 loop spans 15 amino acids. Trimming left V 2 bases short and J 1 base short, with 11 bases between. Germline V gives CDR1 SEHNR, CDR2 FQNEAQ (reference sequence). The CDR3 reads CASSLSAGAQETQYF. CDR3 sequence (DNA): TGTGCCAGCAGCTTATCTGCGGGCGCCCAAGAGACCCAGTACTTC.

V is TRBV2 and J is TRBJ1-1; 10 nucleotides agree with TRBD1. This CDR3 has 14 amino acids. V shed 3 bases, J shed 4 bases, and the junction held 2 bases outside the gene matches. The germline V gene has CDR1 SNHLY and CDR2 FYNNEI. Here the CDR3 DNA reads TGTGCCAGCAGTGATAGGACAGGGGGCACTGAAGCTTTCTTT. It specifies CASSDRTGGTEAFF. Looking up the rest from reference TRBV2 and TRBJ1-1 gives the full variable domain: EPEVTQTPSHQVTQMGQEVILRCVPISNHLYFYWYRQILGQKVEFLVSFYNNEISEKSEIFDDQFSVERPDGSNFTLKIRSTKLEDSAMYFCASSDRTGGTEAFFGQGTRLTVV.

V is TRBV7-8 and J is TRBJ2-7; 8 bases map to TRBD1. The junction had 16 bases not matched to a gene; V was cut back by 2 bases and J by 4 bases. The CDR3 loop spans 18 amino acids. Germline CDR1 SGHVS, CDR2 FQNEAQ. The CDR3 DNA sequence: TGTGCCAGCAGCTTAAACCCCGTGGGTCCGACAGGGGTGTACGAGCAGTACTTC. It specifies CASSLNPVGPTGVYEQYF.